This T cell receptor beta chain was identified during a study of cytomegalovirus exposure and HLA in healthy donors. Across the study: The roughly 660 first-cohort repertoires shared a platform with the 100 to 150 validation repertoires, as reported in a later analysis.

CDR3 size: 13 residues. Germline CDR1 is SGDLS and CDR2 is YYNGEE. V shed 0 bases and J shed 6 bases, with 7 bases lying between them. Method: immunoSEQ multiplex PCR; TCRdb's copy keeps in-frame clones and lacks some. Here the sample spans roughly 150,000 clones, about nine tenths being singletons. Study-wide results and caveats: Across donors, most TCRs were seen rarely, yet some public ones were widespread. The tendency of first-cohort TCR clusters to co-occur in the roughly 120 validation repertoires was identified by a subsequent analysis.

While the first cohort had several hundred subjects, the donors belonged to the separate validation cohort of over a hundred subjects. This clone was recorded a few times. Its cognate antigen is unknown. Source material: PBMCs. The receptor comes from a woman under 40 in good health and CMV-seronegative. The chain couples TRBV9 to TRBJ1-5, with D unresolved. The CDR3 sequence is CASSVEEGQPQHF. CDR3 nucleotides: TGTGCCAGCAGCGTAGAGGAGGGTCAGCCCCAGCATTTT.